This T cell receptor beta chain was recorded in a study of blood T cell repertoires in COVID-19. Study background: Spain, Italy and the United States supplied samples that represented acute and convalescent COVID-19. Nucleic acid was either cDNA or gDNA, and it came from T cells, B-cell-depleted T cells, or PBMCs.

Everyone who took part was roughly 18 to 89 years old, and they came from over 20 US areas. CDR1 SEHNR and CDR2 FQNEAQ come from the germline V gene (reference sequence). The CDR3 is 12 amino acids. V gave up 4 bases and J gave up 11 bases, with 14 bases separating them. Per the authors' pipeline: Amplifying reference gene primers gave estimates of nucleated cell counts. Only in-frame clones appear in the TCRdb table, and some are missing; sequencing was by immunoSEQ multiplex PCR. The V and J calls and clone size are taken from that table; D and trimming were inferred from the DNA. The data show roughly 140,000 clones, around 87% seen once.

Sequences were obtained from PBMCs or T cells enriched from blood (not recorded which). The receptor was derived from a man aged 60 to 75 who had recovered from COVID-19. The J gene is TRBJ1-1, the V gene TRBV7-9; maybe TRBD1 (5 bases). CDR3 protein: CASSSSGGGAFF. The CDR3 region has the DNA TGTGCCAGCAGCTCATCGGGGGGAGGGGCTTTCTTT. Combining the CDR3 with reference TRBV7-9 and TRBJ1-1 gives the whole variable domain DTGVSQNPRHKITKRGQNVTFRCDPISEHNRLYWYRQTLGQGPEFLTYFQNEAQLEKSRLLSDRFSAERPKGSFSTLEIQRTEQGDSAMYLCASSSSGGGAFFGQGTRLTVV.